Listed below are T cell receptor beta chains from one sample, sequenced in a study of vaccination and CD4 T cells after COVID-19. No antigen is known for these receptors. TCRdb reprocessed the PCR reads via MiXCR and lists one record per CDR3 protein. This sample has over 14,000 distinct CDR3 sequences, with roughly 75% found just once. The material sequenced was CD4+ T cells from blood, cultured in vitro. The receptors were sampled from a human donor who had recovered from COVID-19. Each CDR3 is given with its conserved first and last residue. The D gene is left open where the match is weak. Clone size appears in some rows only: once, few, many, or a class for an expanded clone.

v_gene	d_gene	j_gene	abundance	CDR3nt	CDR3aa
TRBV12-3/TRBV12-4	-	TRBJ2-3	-	TGTGCCAGCACCCCGCGGGGCCTCACAGATACGCAGTATTTT	CASTPRGLTDTQYF
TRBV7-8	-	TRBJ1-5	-	TGTGCCAGCAGCTCCCCCACCCAGCCCCAGCATTTT	CASSSPTQPQHF
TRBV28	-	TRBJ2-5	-	TGTGCCAGCACCCCTGGTCTCGTGCCAGAGACCCAGTACTTC	CASTPGLVPETQYF
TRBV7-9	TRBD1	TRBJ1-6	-	TGTGCCAGCAGCCTGTTGCAGGGGGCGAAGGTCGCACCCCTCCACTTT	CASSLLQGAKVAPLHF
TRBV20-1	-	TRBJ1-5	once	TGCAGTGCTAGAGAGGGGGGGTCTAGCAATCAGCCCCAGCATTTT	CSAREGGSSNQPQHF
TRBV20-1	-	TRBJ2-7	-	TGCAGTGCTAGAGTCTACAGGGACGAGCAGTACTTC	CSARVYRDEQYF
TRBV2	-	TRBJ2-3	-	TGTGCCAGCAGTCGAGCCGGGACTTCAAACACAGATACGCAGTATTTT	CASSRAGTSNTDTQYF
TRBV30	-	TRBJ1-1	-	TGTGCCTGGAGTGTAGGGACAATGAACACTGAAGCTTTCTTT	CAWSVGTMNTEAFF
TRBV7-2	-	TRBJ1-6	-	TGTGCCAGCAGCTTGAGGGACCTTGGTAATTCACCCCTCCACTTT	CASSLRDLGNSPLHF
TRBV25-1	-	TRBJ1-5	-	TGTGCCAGCAGTGAATACTCAAGGCAGGGGAAAGTTTGGAGCAATCAGCCCCAGCATTTT	CASSEYSRQGKVWSNQPQHF
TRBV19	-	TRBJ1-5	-	TGTGCCAGTAGCCCCGGACAGCTGAATCAGCCCCAGCATTTT	CASSPGQLNQPQHF
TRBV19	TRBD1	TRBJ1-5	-	TGTGCCAGTAGTATTCAGACAGGGGGCGGACAGCCCCAGCATTTT	CASSIQTGGGQPQHF
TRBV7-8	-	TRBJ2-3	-	TGTGCCAGCAGCTGGTCAGAGCGAGATACGCAGTATTTT	CASSWSERDTQYF
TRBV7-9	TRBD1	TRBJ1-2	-	TGTGCCAGCAGCCACGCCGGGACAGGGAGTCGTGGCTACACCTTC	CASSHAGTGSRGYTF
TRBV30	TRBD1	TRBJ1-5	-	TGTGCCTGGATGGGACAGGGCCAGCCCCAGCATTTT	CAWMGQGQPQHF
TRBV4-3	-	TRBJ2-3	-	TGCGCCAGCAGCCTTTCCGCCCGGCGCTCTACGCAGTATTTT	CASSLSARRSTQYF
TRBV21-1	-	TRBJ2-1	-	TGTGCCAGCAGCAAAGTCTGGGGGTTCCTATACTCCAATGAGCAGTTCTTC	CASSKVWGFLYSNEQFF
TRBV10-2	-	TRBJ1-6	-	TGCGCCAGCAGTGATTCAGACCGTGGGGGTAATTCACCCCTCCACTTT	CASSDSDRGGNSPLHF
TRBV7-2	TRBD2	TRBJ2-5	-	TGTGCCAGCAGCCTCAGCGGGAGGGGAGAGACCCAGTACTTC	CASSLSGRGETQYF
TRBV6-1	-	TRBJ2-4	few	TGTGCCAGCAGTGACCAGGGTATAGCCAAAAACATTCAGTACTTC	CASSDQGIAKNIQYF
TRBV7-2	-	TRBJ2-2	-	TGTGCCAGCAGCTGGCCCGGACTATTCACCGGGGAGCTGTTTTTT	CASSWPGLFTGELFF
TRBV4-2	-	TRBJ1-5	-	TGTGCCAGCAGCCAGAACCGGAATCAGCCCCAGCATTTT	CASSQNRNQPQHF
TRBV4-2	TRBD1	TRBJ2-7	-	TGTGCCAGCAGCCGGGGGACAGGGCGGTACGAGCAGTACTTC	CASSRGTGRYEQYF
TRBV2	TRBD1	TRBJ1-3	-	TGTGCCAGCAGTTCGACAGGGGAGGAGTACACCATATATTTT	CASSSTGEEYTIYF
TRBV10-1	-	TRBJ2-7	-	TGCGCCTTGGGTCCTCAGTTCCTCTACGAGCAGTACTTC	CALGPQFLYEQYF
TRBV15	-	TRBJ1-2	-	TGTGCCACCAGCAGAGGAATCTATGGCTACACCTTC	CATSRGIYGYTF
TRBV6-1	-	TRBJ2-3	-	TGTGCCAGCAGTAATACAGATACGCAGTATTTT	CASSNTDTQYF
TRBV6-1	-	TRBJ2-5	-	TGTGCCAGCACCGCCAGGGGCGGGGGCTGGGGGGGTGAGACCCAGTACTTC	CASTARGGGWGGETQYF
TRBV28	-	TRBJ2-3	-	TGTGCCAGCAGGTATAGCACAGATACGCAGTATTTT	CASRYSTDTQYF
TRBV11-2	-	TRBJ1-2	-	TGTGCCAGCAGCTTAGTGTCAGGCCTTAACGCTAACTATGGCTACACCTTC	CASSLVSGLNANYGYTF
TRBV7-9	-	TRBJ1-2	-	TGTGCCAGCAGCTTGGGGGCCGGCTATGGCTACACCTTC	CASSLGAGYGYTF
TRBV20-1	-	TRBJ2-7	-	TGCAGTGCCCCCTTAAGGGCTGCCTACGAGCAGTACTTC	CSAPLRAAYEQYF
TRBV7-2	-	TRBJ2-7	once	TGTGCCGGCAGCTTAGACCTGAACGAGCAGTACTTC	CAGSLDLNEQYF
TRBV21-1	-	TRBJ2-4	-	TGTGCCGCCCCCCCGGTGGCCAAAAACATTCAGTACTTC	CAAPPVAKNIQYF
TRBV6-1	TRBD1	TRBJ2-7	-	TGTGCCAGCGATCCAACCGGGACAGGGGTGTACGAGCAGTACTTC	CASDPTGTGVYEQYF
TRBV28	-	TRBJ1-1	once	TGTGCCAGCAGTTTGTGGGGAGGGGCGGTGAACACTGAAGCTTTCTTT	CASSLWGGAVNTEAFF
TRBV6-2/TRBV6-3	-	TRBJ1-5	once	TGTGCCAGCAGACCCGGCCGGGGCAGTAGCAATCAGCCCCAGCATTTT	CASRPGRGSSNQPQHF
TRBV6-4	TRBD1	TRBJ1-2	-	TGTGCCAGCAGATGGGACAGTCCCCCCTATGGCTACACCTTC	CASRWDSPPYGYTF
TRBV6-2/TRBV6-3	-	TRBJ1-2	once	TGTGCCAGTTGGGGGGCGCGGGACTATGGCTACACCTTC	CASWGARDYGYTF
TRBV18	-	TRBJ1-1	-	TGTGCCAGCTCACCACGGACGGACCTGAACACTGAAGCTTTCTTT	CASSPRTDLNTEAFF
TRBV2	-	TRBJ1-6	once	TGTGCCAGCAGCCCCGACAGGAGCGCACCCCTCCACTTT	CASSPDRSAPLHF
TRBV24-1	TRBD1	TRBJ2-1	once	TGTGCCACCAGCGGACAGGGGGTATACAATGAGCAGTTCTTC	CATSGQGVYNEQFF
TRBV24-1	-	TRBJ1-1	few	TGTGCCACCAGTAGAGCAGGCGCGGGCACTGAAGCTTTCTTT	CATSRAGAGTEAFF
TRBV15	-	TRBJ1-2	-	TGTGCCACCAGCAGAGAGGTGGTTGCGTCGTCGGGCTATGGCTACACCTTC	CATSREVVASSGYGYTF
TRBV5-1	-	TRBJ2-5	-	TGCGCCAGCGGCCCTACTAGCCCCCAGGCGGAGACCCAGTACTTC	CASGPTSPQAETQYF
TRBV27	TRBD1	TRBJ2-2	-	TGTGCCAGCAGTTCGTTTTTATCAGGACAGGGTCGCGCCGGGGAGCTGTTTTTT	CASSSFLSGQGRAGELFF
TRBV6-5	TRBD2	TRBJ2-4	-	TGTGCCAGCAGTTCAACGCGGACTAGCGGGAGCTCAGCGGGCAAAAACATTCAGTACTTC	CASSSTRTSGSSAGKNIQYF
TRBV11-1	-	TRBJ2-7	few	TGTGCCAGCAGGCGGGACTGGAGCTCCTACGAGCAGTACTTC	CASRRDWSSYEQYF